This TCR beta chain was captured in a study of CD8 T cells in ankylosing spondylitis. Using its own MiXCR run on the 5' RACE reads, TCRdb lists one record per CDR3 protein. The sample has fewer than 250,000 distinct CDR3 sequences; approximately 10% are singletons. The CDR3 is 13 residues long. Germline CDR1 is SGHTA and CDR2 is FQGTGA. V was trimmed by 4 bases and J by 9 bases, leaving 13 bases between them. This clonotype was seen a handful of times. The sample consisted of blood, either unsorted or a sorted T cell fraction (not recorded which). The receptor's source is a male donor with ankylosing spondylitis or in good health (not recorded which). The chain uses TRBV7-3 and TRBJ2-1, with a tentative D call TRBD2 (6 bases). The DNA for the CDR3 is TGTGCCAGCAGCTCCCCGACTAGGTTTGAGCAGTTCTTC. Residues: CASSSPTRFEQFF.